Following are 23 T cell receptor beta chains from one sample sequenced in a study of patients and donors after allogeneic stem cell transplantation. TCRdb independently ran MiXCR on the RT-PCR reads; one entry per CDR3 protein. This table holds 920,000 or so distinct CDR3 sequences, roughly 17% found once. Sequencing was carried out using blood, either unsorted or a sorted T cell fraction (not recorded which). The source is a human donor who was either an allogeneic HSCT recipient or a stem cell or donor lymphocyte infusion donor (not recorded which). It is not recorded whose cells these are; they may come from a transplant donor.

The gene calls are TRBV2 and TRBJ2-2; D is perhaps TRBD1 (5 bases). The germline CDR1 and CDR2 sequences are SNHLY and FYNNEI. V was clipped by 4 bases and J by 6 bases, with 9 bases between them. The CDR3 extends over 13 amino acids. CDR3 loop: CASSATDSGELFF. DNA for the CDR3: TGTGCCAGCAGTGCGACAGACTCCGGGGAGCTGTTTTTT.

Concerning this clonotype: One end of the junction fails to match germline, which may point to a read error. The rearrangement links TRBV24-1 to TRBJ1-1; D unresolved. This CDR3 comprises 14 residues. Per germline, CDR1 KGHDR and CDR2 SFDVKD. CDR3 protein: CATRKTGTDTEAYF. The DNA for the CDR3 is TGTGCCACCAGGAAGACTGGCACTGACACTGAAGCTTACTTT.

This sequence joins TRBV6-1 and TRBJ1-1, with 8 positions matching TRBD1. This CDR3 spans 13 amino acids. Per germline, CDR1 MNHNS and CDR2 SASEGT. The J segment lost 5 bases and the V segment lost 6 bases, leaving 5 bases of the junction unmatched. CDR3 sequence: CASRRTGLTEAFF. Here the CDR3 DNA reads TGTGCCAGCAGACGGACAGGGTTAACTGAAGCTTTCTTT.

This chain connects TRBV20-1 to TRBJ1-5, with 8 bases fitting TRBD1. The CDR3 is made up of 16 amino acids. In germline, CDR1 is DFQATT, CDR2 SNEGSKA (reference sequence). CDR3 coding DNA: TGCAGCCCCGTAATGCAGGGGGCGAGGAGCAATCAGCCCCAGCATTTT. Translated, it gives CSPVMQGARSNQPQHF.

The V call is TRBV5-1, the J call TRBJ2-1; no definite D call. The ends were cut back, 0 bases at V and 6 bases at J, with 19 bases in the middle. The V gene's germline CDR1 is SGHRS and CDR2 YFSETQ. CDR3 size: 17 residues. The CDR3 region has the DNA TGCGCCAGCAGCTTGGCCGCCGGGCTCCAGTTTGGCAATGAGCAGTTCTTC. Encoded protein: CASSLAAGLQFGNEQFF.

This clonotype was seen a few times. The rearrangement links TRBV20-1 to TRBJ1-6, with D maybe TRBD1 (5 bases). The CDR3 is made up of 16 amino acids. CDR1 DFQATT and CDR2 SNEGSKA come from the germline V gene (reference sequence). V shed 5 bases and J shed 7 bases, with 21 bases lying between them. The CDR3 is CSAGSRGGGGNSPLHF. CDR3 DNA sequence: TGCAGTGCTGGCTCCCGGGGTGGGGGTGGCAATTCACCCCTCCACTTT.

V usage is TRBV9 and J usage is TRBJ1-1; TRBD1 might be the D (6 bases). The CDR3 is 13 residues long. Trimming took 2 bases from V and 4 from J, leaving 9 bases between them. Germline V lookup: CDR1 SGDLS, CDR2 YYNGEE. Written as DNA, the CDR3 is TGTGCCAGCAGCGTGGGGGCGACCACTGAAGCTTTCTTT. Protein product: CASSVGATTEAFF.

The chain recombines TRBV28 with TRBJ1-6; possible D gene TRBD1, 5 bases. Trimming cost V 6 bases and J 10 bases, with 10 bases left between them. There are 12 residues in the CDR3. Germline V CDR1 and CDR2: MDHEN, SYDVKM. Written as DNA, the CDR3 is TGTGCCAGCAGCTACCGGGGCTCACCCCTCCACTTT. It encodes CASSYRGSPLHF.

DNA for the CDR3: TGCAGTGCTAGAGAGCCTTTGAAGCGGGAGGGCCAGTGGCATGAGCAGTTCTTC. Translation: CSAREPLKREGQWHEQFF. This chain links TRBV20-1 with TRBJ2-1; 10 bases map to TRBD2. The CDR3 has 18 amino acids. V was pared by 0 bases and J by 8 bases, with 16 bases of the junction left unmatched. The germline CDR1 and CDR2 sequences are DFQATT and SNEGSKA (reference sequence).

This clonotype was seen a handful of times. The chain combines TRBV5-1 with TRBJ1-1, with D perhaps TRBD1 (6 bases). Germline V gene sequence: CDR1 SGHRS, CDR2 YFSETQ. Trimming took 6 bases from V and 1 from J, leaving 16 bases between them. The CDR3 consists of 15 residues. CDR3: CASTLGGGANTEAFF. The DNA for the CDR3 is TGCGCCAGCACCCTGGGAGGGGGTGCGAACACTGAAGCTTTCTTT.

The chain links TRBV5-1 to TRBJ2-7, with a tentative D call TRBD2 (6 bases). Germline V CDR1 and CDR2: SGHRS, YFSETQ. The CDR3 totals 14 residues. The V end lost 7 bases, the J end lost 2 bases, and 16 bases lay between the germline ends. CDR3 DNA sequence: TGCGCCAGCTCAATTTACGGGGGTGCCTACGAGCAGTACTTC. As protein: CASSIYGGAYEQYF.

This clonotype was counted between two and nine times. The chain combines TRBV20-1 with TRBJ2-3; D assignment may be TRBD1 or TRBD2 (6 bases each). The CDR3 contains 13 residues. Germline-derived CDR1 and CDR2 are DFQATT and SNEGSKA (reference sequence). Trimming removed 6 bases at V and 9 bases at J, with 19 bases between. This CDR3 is CSASRWGAETQYF. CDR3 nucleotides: TGCAGTGCGAGTCGCTGGGGGGCCGAGACGCAGTATTTT.

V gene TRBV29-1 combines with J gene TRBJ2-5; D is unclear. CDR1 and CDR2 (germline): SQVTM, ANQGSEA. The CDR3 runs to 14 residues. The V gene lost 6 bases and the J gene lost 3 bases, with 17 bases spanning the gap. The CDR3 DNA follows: TGCAGCGTGGCCGAAGGGAAAGGGAAAGAGACCCAGTACTTC. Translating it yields CSVAEGKGKETQYF.

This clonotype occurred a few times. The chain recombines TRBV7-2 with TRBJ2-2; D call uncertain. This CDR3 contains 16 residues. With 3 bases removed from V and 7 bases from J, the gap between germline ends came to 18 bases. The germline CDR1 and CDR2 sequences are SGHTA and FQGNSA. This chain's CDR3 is CASSFHRLGKIGELFF. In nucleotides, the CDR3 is TGTGCCAGCAGCTTTCATAGATTGGGTAAAATCGGGGAGCTGTTTTTT.

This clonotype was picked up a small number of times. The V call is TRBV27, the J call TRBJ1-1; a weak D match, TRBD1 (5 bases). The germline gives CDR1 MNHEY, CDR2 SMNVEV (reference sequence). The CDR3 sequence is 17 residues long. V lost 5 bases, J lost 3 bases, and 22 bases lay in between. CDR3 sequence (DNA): TGTGCCAGCAGTCCCTGGGGAGGGGAGTTGAGGTACACTGAAGCTTTCTTT. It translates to CASSPWGGELRYTEAFF.

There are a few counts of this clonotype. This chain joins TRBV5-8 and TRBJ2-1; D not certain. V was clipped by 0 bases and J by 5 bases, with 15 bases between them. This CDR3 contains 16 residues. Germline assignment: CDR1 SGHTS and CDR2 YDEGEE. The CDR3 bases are TGTGCCAGCAGCTTGGTTCGACGTGGCCCCAACAATGAGCAGTTCTTC. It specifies CASSLVRRGPNNEQFF.

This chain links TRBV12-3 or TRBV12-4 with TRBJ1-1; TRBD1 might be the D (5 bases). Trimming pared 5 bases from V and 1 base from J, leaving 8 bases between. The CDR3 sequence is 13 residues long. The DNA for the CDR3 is TGTGCCAGCAGTGGACAAAAGAACACTGAAGCTTTCTTT. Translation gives CASSGQKNTEAFF.

Written as DNA, the CDR3 is TGCAGTGCCATCCCCTTGGACAGGTCGATGAACACTGAAGCTTTCTTT. Protein: CSAIPLDRSMNTEAFF. V usage is TRBV20-1 and J usage is TRBJ1-1; 7 bases are shared with TRBD1. Trimming removed 6 bases from V and 0 bases from J; junction bases left unmatched: 13. Looked up from germline, CDR1 is DFQATT and CDR2 is SNEGSKA (reference sequence). The CDR3 runs 16 residues.

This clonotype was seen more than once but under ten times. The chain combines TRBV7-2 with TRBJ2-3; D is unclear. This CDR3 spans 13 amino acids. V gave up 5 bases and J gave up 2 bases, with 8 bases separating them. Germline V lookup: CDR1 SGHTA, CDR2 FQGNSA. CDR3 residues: CASSPPFTDTQYF. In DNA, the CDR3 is TGTGCCAGCAGCCCGCCTTTCACAGATACGCAGTATTTT. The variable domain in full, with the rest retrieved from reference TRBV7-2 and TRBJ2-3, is GAGVSQSPSNKVTEKGKDVELRCDPISGHTALYWYRQSLGQGLEFLIYFQGNSAPDKSGLPSDRFSAERTGGSVSTLTIQRTQQEDSAVYLCASSPPFTDTQYFGPGTRLTVL.

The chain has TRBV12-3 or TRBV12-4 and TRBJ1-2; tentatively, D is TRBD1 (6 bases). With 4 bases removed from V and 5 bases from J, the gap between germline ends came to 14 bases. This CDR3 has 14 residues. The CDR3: CASSSAQGGYGYTF. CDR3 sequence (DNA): TGTGCCAGCAGTTCCGCACAGGGAGGTTATGGCTACACCTTC.

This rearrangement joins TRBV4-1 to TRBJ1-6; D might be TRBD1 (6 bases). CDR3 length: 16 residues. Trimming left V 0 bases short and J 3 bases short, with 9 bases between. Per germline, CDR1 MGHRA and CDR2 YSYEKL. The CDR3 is CASSQDQGIYNSPLHF. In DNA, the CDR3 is TGCGCCAGCAGCCAAGATCAGGGGATCTATAATTCACCCCTCCACTTT.

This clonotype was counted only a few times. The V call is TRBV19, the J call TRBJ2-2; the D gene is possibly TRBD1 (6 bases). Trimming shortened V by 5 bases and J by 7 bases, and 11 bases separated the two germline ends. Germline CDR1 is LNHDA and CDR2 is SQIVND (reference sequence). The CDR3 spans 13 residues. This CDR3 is CASSDTGIGELFF. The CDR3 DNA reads TGTGCCAGTAGTGATACAGGGATCGGGGAGCTGTTTTTT.

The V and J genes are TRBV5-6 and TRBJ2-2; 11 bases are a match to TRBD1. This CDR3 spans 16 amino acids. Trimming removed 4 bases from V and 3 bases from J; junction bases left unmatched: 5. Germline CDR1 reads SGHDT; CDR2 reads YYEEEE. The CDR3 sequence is CASSRGQGAHTGELFF. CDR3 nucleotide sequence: TGTGCCAGCAGCCGCGGACAGGGGGCCCACACCGGGGAGCTGTTTTTT.